This TCR beta chain appears in the sequencing data of a study of cytomegalovirus exposure and HLA in healthy donors. Study-wide context: A prior analysis found roughly 110 million unique TCR beta sequences from 150 million to 200 million T cells.

This CDR3 is built from 13 residues. V dropped 3 bases and J dropped 5 bases, with 10 bases sitting between them. Germline V gene lookup returns CDR1 MNHEY and CDR2 SMNVEV (reference sequence). Whole-study results and caveats: Accurate prediction of HLA-A and HLA-B alleles (for most subjects) was reportedly achieved from TCR beta sequences.

PCR amplification relied on 60 Vbeta primers (plus 13 Jbeta primers). Per the original data handling: Approximately 79 million unique TCR beta chains, 9.5 million to 11 million of them shared, were counted by a later analysis. TCRdb keeps only in-frame clones here, not all; method: immunoSEQ multiplex PCR. V and J calls and clone size are given by that table; D and trimming were obtained from the DNA. The sample contains 150,000 to 200,000 clones, roughly 83% of which appear only once. As for the donors, each was a healthy bone marrow donor. On this clone: Its antigen is not known. Other nucleotide sequences in the sample specify the same CDR3.

Sequencing was performed on PBMCs. J is TRBJ1-1 and V is TRBV27, with a tentative D call TRBD1 (6 bases). This TCR was recovered from a boy between 10 and 17 years old in good health and CMV-seronegative. For the CDR3, the DNA is TGTGCCAGCAGTTTCGGGGGGCGTACTGAAGCTTTCTTT. Encoded protein: CASSFGGRTEAFF.